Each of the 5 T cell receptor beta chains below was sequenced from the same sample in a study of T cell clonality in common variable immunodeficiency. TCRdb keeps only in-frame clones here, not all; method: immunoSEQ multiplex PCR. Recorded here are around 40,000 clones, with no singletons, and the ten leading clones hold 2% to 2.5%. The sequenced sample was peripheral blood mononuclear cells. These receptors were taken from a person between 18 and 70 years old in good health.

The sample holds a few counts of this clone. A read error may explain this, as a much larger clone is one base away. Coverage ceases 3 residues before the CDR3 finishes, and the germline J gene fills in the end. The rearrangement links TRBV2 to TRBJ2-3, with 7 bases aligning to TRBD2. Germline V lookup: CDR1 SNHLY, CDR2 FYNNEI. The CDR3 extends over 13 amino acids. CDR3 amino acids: CASRGLVGETQYF. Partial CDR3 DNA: TGTGCCAGCAGAGGACTAGTGGGCGAGACG.

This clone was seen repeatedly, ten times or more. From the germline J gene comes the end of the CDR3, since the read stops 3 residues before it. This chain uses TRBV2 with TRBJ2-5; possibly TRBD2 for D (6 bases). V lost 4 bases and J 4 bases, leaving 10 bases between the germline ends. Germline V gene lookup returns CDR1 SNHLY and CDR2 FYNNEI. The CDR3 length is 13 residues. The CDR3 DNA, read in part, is TGTGCCAGCAGTGCGGGGGTAGGAGAGACC. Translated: CASSAGVGET. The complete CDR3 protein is CASSAGVGETQYF.

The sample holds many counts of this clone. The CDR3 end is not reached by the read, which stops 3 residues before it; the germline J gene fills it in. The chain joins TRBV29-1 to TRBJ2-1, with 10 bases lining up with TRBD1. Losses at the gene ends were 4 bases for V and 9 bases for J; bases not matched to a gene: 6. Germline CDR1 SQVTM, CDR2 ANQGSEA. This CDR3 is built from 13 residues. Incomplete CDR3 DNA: TGCAGCGTTGGTGACAGGGGGCAAGGTGAG. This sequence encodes CSVGDRGQGE. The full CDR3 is CSVGDRGQGEQFF.

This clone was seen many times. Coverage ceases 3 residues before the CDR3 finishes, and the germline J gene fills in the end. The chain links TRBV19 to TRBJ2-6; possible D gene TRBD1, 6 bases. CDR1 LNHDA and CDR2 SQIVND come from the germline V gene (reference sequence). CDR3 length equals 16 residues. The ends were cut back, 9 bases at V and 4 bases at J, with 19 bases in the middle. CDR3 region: CASTGDRFSGANVLTF. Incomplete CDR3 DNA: TGTGCCAGCACGGGTGACAGGTTTTCCGGGGCCAACGTC.

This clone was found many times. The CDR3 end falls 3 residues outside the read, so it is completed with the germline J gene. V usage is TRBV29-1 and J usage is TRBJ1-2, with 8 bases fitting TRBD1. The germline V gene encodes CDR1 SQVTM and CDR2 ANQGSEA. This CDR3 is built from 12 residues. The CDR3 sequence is CSVDAGGRGYTF. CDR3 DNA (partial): TGCAGCGTTGATGCAGGGGGCAGAGGC. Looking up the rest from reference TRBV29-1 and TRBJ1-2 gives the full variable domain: SAVISQKPSRDICQRGTSLTIQCQVDSQVTMMFWYRQQPGQSLTLIATANQGSEATYESGFVIDKFPISRPNLTFSTLTVSNMSPEDSSIYLCSVDAGGRGYTFGSGTRLTVV.